This TCR beta chain was captured by sequencing in a study of post-analysis software for immune sequencing data. Whole-study results and caveats: When patients were compared with controls, a handful of TRBV segments were more frequent, TRBV5-6, TRBV5-1 and TRBV20-1 among them.

TCR beta cDNA libraries included unique molecular identifiers. TCRdb processed the PCR reads anew with MiXCR; each CDR3 protein has one entry. The data hold about 770,000 distinct CDR3 sequences, with 46% observed a single time. There are a few counts of this clonotype. Its specificity is unknown. Trimming took 0 bases from V and 4 from J; bases not matched to a gene: 14. Germline V gene data show CDR1 as LGHNA and CDR2 as YSLEER. The CDR3 is 19 amino acids. The sequence came from a girl aged 5 to 17 with multiple sclerosis. Sequenced: blood. The chain combines TRBV4-3 with TRBJ2-3; 9 nucleotides agree with TRBD2. This CDR3 reads CASSQELAGGSSFPDTQYF. Here the CDR3 DNA reads TGCGCCAGCAGCCAAGAGCTGGCGGGAGGGTCGAGTTTTCCAGATACGCAGTATTTT.